This T cell receptor (beta chain) was found in a study of cytomegalovirus exposure and HLA in healthy donors. CDR1 and CDR2 from the germline V gene are SNHLY and FYNNEI. V was clipped by 5 bases and J by 0 bases, with 10 bases between them. The CDR3 totals 14 residues. Whole-study findings and limits: The productive fraction for most TCR beta V segments was about 87% or about 30% in an earlier analysis.

The PCR employed 60 Vbeta primers together with 13 Jbeta primers. Here immunoSEQ multiplex PCR was the method, and the copy in TCRdb shows in-frame clones only, minus some. The table has around 170,000 clones, about 85% seen once. This clone has a single count. The target antigen is unknown. This clonotype was obtained from a man aged 50-60 years in good health and CMV-seronegative. The specimen sequenced was PBMCs. The rearrangement links TRBV2 to TRBJ1-2; D is uncertain. CDR3 sequence (DNA): TGTGCCAGCAGTAAATCCGAGACTAACTATGGCTACACCTTC. This translates into CASSKSETNYGYTF.